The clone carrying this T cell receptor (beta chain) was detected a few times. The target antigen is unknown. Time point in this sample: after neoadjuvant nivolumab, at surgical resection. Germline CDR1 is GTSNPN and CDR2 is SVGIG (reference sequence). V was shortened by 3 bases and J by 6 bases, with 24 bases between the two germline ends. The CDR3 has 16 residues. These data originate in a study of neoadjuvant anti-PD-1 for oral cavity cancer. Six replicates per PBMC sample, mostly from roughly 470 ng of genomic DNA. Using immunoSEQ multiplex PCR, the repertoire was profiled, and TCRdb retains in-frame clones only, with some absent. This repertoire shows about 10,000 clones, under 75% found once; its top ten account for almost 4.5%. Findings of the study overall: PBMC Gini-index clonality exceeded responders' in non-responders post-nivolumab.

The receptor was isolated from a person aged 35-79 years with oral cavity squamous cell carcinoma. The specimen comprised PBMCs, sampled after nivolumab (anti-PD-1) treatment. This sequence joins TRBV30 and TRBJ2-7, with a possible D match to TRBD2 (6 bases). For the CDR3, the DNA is TGTGCCTGGAGCGCGGTTCAGGGACTCACTCTAACCGAGCAGTACTTC. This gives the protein CAWSAVQGLTLTEQYF.